The 18 T cell receptor beta chains presented below share a single source sample, sequenced in a study of tumor and adjacent non-tumor tissue in lung cancer. Three rounds of nested PCR, following a modified ARM-PCR protocol, produced the TCRbeta library. MiXCR was run by TCRdb on the multiplex PCR reads, yielding one entry per CDR3 protein. The sample includes roughly 76,000 distinct CDR3 sequences, 55% to 70% of them seen just once. RNA was extracted from bulk tissue without any cell sorting. Sample: lung tumor tissue. The receptor source for this set is a woman aged 70-85 years with non-small cell lung cancer.

In the case of this clonotype: This CDR3 is missing its conserved last phenylalanine or tryptophan, likely due to a read error. CDR3 residues: CATSDPYSGTDGEQFL. The DNA for the CDR3 is TGTGCCACCAGTGACCCTTATAGCGGGACAGACGGTGAGCAGTTCCTC. The chain is built from TRBV24-1 and TRBJ2-1; TRBD2 is a possible D gene (8 bases). The CDR3 loop spans 16 amino acids. The germline CDR1 and CDR2 sequences are KGHDR and SFDVKD. V was clipped by 4 bases and J by 9 bases, with 21 bases between them.

Many counts were recorded for this clonotype. The chain has TRBV6-2 or TRBV6-3 and TRBJ1-5; 7 positions match TRBD1. The CDR3 sequence is 16 residues long. Trimming took 2 bases from V and 6 from J; bases not matched to a gene: 10. Germline V gene data show CDR1 as MNHEY and CDR2 as SVGEGT. The CDR3 nucleotides are TGTGCCAGCAGTTACATTCGCAGGGGGTCGGTTCAGCCCCAGCATTTT. Amino acids: CASSYIRRGSVQPQHF.

This clonotype was recorded once. The chain has TRBV20-1 and TRBJ2-5, with D perhaps TRBD2 (5 bases). Germline values: CDR1 DFQATT, CDR2 SNEGSKA (reference sequence). CDR3 size: 14 residues. Trimming cost V 3 bases and J 2 bases, with 13 bases left between them. The CDR3 region has the DNA TGCAGTGCTAGTTCACTAGAGGATCAAGAGACCCAGTACTTC. The encoded protein is CSASSLEDQETQYF.

This clonotype came up once. In this CDR3 the conserved last residue, phenylalanine or tryptophan, is missing, so a read error is likely. V is TRBV12-3 or TRBV12-4 and J is TRBJ2-3; possible D gene TRBD1, 6 bases. The CDR3 covers 14 residues. The DNA of the CDR3 is TGTGTCAGCAGTATACGACAGGGCACAGATACGCAGTATTAT. It yields the protein CVSSIRQGTDTQYY.

This clonotype showed up just a few times. The rearrangement joins TRBV25-1 to TRBJ2-5; TRBD2 is a possible D gene (5 bases). V lost 11 bases to trimming and J lost 4 bases, with 11 bases between them. Germline V lookup: CDR1 MGHDK, CDR2 SYGVNS. The CDR3 covers 11 residues. The CDR3 DNA sequence: TGTGCCTGCGGGTTGATAGAGACCCAGTACTTC. As protein: CACGLIETQYF.

Comment on this clonotype: Compared with germline, one end of the junction differs, possibly owing to a read error. The rearrangement uses TRBV28 and TRBJ1-5; D gene uncertain. This CDR3 comprises 12 residues. The germline CDR1 and CDR2 sequences are MDHEN and SYDVKM. This CDR3 is CASKRSSQSQHF. CDR3 bases: TGTGCCAGCAAGAGGAGCAGTCAGTCCCAGCATTTT.

Notes on this clonotype: One end of the junction varies from germline; a read error may be responsible. V and J are TRBV6-5 and TRBJ1-1; 7 bases map to TRBD1. This CDR3 has 17 amino acids. Germline CDR1 and CDR2: MNHEY and SVGAGI. The CDR3 protein is CASSYSRAGGLNTEAFF. The CDR3 region has the DNA TGTGCAAGCAGTTACTCTCGGGCAGGGGGATTGAATACTGAAGCTTTCTTT.

As concerns this clonotype: A read error may explain this, as a much larger clone is one base away. The rearrangement joins TRBV14 to TRBJ1-2; no reliable D call. The V end lost 0 bases, the J end lost 9 bases, and 14 bases lay between the germline ends. The CDR3 is 14 amino acids. Germline values: CDR1 SGHDN, CDR2 FVKESK. The CDR3 DNA follows: TGTGCCAGCAGCCAAGATCGGGGATTAGTCAGCTACACCTTC. Translating it yields CASSQDRGLVSYTF.

This chain uses TRBV5-8 with TRBJ1-5, with 10 bases matching TRBD1. V shed 4 bases, J shed 3 bases, and the junction held 10 bases outside the gene matches. The germline CDR1 and CDR2 sequences are SGHTS and YDEGEE. The CDR3 is made up of 17 amino acids. The CDR3: CASSIRQGALNNQPQHF. The DNA of the CDR3 is TGTGCCAGCAGCATACGACAGGGGGCCCTTAACAATCAGCCCCAGCATTTT.

About this clonotype itself: The junction differs from germline at one of its ends, possibly a read error. This CDR3 reads CASSRSDEEHYF. As DNA, the CDR3 is TGTGCCAGCAGCCGTTCCGACGAAGAGCACTACTTC. This chain connects TRBV28 to TRBJ2-7; D is unclear. CDR3 size: 12 residues. CDR1 MDHEN and CDR2 SYDVKM come from the germline V gene.

As for this clonotype: The germline gene is not matched at one end of the junction; a read error may be the cause. The V and J genes are TRBV4-2 and TRBJ2-2; no clear D gene. The CDR3 has 15 residues. Germline V gene data show CDR1 as LGHNA and CDR2 as YNFKEQ. CDR3 coding DNA: TGTACCAGCAGCCCACAGACTCAGAACGCCGGGGAGCTGTTTTTT. The encoded protein is CTSSPQTQNAGELFF.

The V gene is TRBV6-2 or TRBV6-3, the J gene TRBJ2-1, with 11 bases matching TRBD2. The J segment lost 7 bases and the V segment lost 7 bases, leaving 9 bases of the junction unmatched. Germline V gene data show CDR1 as MNHEY and CDR2 as SVGEGT. The CDR3 is 15 residues long. CDR3 coding DNA: TGTGCCAGCACCCGGACGCTAGCGGGAGGTAATGAGCAGTTCTTC. It is translated as CASTRTLAGGNEQFF.

Note on this clonotype: The junction shows a germline mismatch at one end, possibly a read error. This chain uses TRBV10-3 with TRBJ2-3; no definite D call. CDR3 size: 13 residues. Germline V gene sequence: CDR1 ENHRY, CDR2 SYGVKD. The CDR3 DNA is TGTGCCATCAGTGAGTACAGCGCAGATACGCATTATTTT. Translation: CAISEYSADTHYF.

In its sample, this clonotype was seen many times. The rearrangement joins TRBV12-3 or TRBV12-4 to TRBJ1-2; a weak D match, TRBD1 (6 bases). Trimming stripped 1 base from V and 7 bases from J, with 7 bases between. This CDR3 has 12 residues. The CDR3 is CASSLGQAGYTF. The CDR3 DNA follows: TGTGCCAGCAGTTTAGGACAGGCTGGCTACACCTTC.

With respect to this clonotype: No conserved phenylalanine or tryptophan ends this CDR3, so it is likely a read error. The chain uses TRBV6-5 and TRBJ2-3; D uncertain. There are 15 residues in the CDR3. Germline values: CDR1 MNHEY, CDR2 SVGAGI. The CDR3 sequence is CATSYSFMNTDMQYL. CDR3 coding DNA: TGTGCCACCAGTTACTCGTTTATGAACACAGATATGCAGTATCTT.

Remarks on this clonotype: Its ends do not fully match the called genes, so a read error is possible. The gene calls are TRBV7-9 and TRBJ2-2; TRBD2 might be the D (6 bases). This CDR3 is built from 10 residues. CDR1 and CDR2 (germline): SEHNR, FQNEAQ (reference sequence). CDR3 sequence (DNA): TGTGGCAGCGGGACCGGGGAGCTGTTTTTT. It is translated as CGSGTGELFF.

To note about this clonotype: A read error may produce the germline difference seen at one junction end. The V and J genes are TRBV6-6 and TRBJ2-1; D gene ambiguous. Per germline, CDR1 MNHNY and CDR2 SVGAGI (reference sequence). The CDR3 extends over 11 amino acids. CDR3 amino acids: CASSHGSEQTF. The CDR3, as DNA: TGTGCCAGCAGTCACGGTAGTGAGCAGACCTTC.

This clonotype was counted only a few times. Since a much larger clone is just one base distant, this may be a read error. This sequence joins TRBV28 and TRBJ2-7; 9 bases line up with TRBD1. Trimming at V came to 7 bases and at J to 3 bases, leaving 16 bases not matched to a gene. This CDR3 has 17 residues. Germline V gene lookup returns CDR1 MDHEN and CDR2 SYDVKM. The CDR3 DNA sequence: TGTGCCAGCAATTCCGCCTCACAGGGGGCCTTAGACTACGAGCAGTACTTC. Protein product: CASNSASQGALDYEQYF. Full variable domain (outside the CDR3, taken from reference TRBV28 and TRBJ2-7): DVKVTQSSRYLVKRTGEKVFLECVQDMDHENMFWYRQDPGLGLRLIYFSYDVKMKEKGDIPEGYSVSREKKERFSLILESASTNQTSMYLCASNSASQGALDYEQYFGPGTRLTVT.